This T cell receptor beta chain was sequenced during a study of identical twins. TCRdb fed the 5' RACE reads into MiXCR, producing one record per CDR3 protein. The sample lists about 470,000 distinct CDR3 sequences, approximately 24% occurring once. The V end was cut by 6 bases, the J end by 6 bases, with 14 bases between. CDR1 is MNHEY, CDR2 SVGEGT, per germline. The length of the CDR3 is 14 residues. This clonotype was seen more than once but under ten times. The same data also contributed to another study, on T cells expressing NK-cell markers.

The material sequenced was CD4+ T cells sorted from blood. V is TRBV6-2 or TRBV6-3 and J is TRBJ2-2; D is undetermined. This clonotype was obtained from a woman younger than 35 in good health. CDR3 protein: CASSIGLWAGELFF. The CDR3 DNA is TGTGCCAGCAGCATAGGTCTTTGGGCCGGGGAGCTGTTTTTT.